The 26 T cell receptor beta chains below were found in one sample sequenced in a study of cytomegalovirus exposure and HLA in healthy donors. It was with 60 Vbeta and 13 Jbeta primers that the PCR ran. Using immunoSEQ multiplex PCR, the repertoire was profiled, and TCRdb retains in-frame clones only, with some absent. Of 170,000 or so clones detected, about 78% appear once; the ten largest clones hold approximately 13%. The material sequenced was PBMCs. The receptors derive from a woman between 45 and 65 years old in good health and CMV-seropositive.

The chain couples TRBV5-6 to TRBJ1-5; 7 nucleotides agree with TRBD1. Germline V gene data show CDR1 as SGHDT and CDR2 as YYEEEE. This CDR3 is 16 amino acids long. With 4 bases clipped from V and 0 bases from J, the junction kept 7 bases outside the gene matches. In DNA form, the CDR3 reads TGTGCCAGCAGCAGGAGTCAGGGGGTTAGCAATCAGCCCCAGCATTTT. Amino acids: CASSRSQGVSNQPQHF.

The rearrangement uses TRBV10-3 and TRBJ2-7; the D gene is possibly TRBD2 (5 bases). Germline CDR1 is ENHRY and CDR2 is SYGVKD. The CDR3 totals 14 residues. The V end was cut by 3 bases, the J end by 0 bases, with 9 bases between. The DNA for the CDR3 is TGTGCCATCAGTGACAGTGGGAGCTCCTACGAGCAGTACTTC. Translation: CAISDSGSSYEQYF.

This sequence joins TRBV12-1 and TRBJ2-5; the table names TRBD2, a call not compared with the DNA. TRBV12-1 is a listed pseudogene. The CDR3 has 13 residues. CDR3 sequence reads: CASSVALQETQYF. Written as DNA, the CDR3 is TGTGCCAGCTCCGTAGCTCTACAAGAGACCCAGTACTTC.

The chain uses TRBV9 and TRBJ2-3; D possibly corresponds to TRBD2 (6 bases). This CDR3 region has 15 residues. V was shortened by 1 base and J by 4 bases, with 13 bases between the two germline ends. Germline assignment: CDR1 SGDLS and CDR2 YYNGEE. This chain's CDR3 is CASSVWGVTPDTQYF. The CDR3 bases are TGTGCCAGCAGCGTATGGGGGGTGACTCCAGATACGCAGTATTTT.

This clone has only one observation. V gene TRBV11-2 combines with J gene TRBJ2-3; TRBD1 matches at 7 bases. V dropped 4 bases and J dropped 0; count of bases not matched to a gene: 4. CDR3 size: 15 residues. CDR1 SGHAT and CDR2 FQNNGV come from the germline V gene. In nucleotides, the CDR3 is TGTGCCAGCAGCTCCACAGGGGAAAGCACAGATACGCAGTATTTT. This gives the protein CASSSTGESTDTQYF.

The V gene is TRBV30, the J gene TRBJ1-5; D perhaps matches TRBD1 (5 bases). The CDR3 is 14 amino acids. Trimming pared 5 bases from V and 5 bases from J, leaving 16 bases between. CDR1 and CDR2 from the germline V gene are GTSNPN and SVGIG (reference sequence). The CDR3 DNA follows: TGTGCCTGGGGGAGGAGACAGTCGGATCAGCCCCAGCATTTT. This translates into CAWGRRQSDQPQHF.

The J gene is TRBJ1-2, the V gene TRBV15, with a tentative D call TRBD1 (5 bases). The germline CDR1 and CDR2 sequences are LNHNV and YYDKDF (reference sequence). This CDR3 is 13 amino acids long. V lost 0 bases and J 7 bases, leaving 9 bases between the germline ends. CDR3 DNA: TGTGCCACCAGCAGAGATCGGGGGAGTGGCTACACCTTC. Amino acid sequence: CATSRDRGSGYTF.

This clone was detected only once. The chain joins TRBV15 to TRBJ2-3; D possibly corresponds to TRBD1 (5 bases). The CDR3 runs 17 residues. V dropped 5 bases and J dropped 2 bases, with 20 bases sitting between them. CDR1 and CDR2 (germline): LNHNV, YYDKDF (reference sequence). CDR3 DNA: TGTGCCACCAGCCGCCAGATGACAGACATCGACACAGATACGCAGTATTTT. Its translation is CATSRQMTDIDTDTQYF.

This chain uses TRBV18 with TRBJ2-5, with 8 bases matching TRBD2. CDR3 length: 14 amino acids. Germline assignment: CDR1 KGHSH and CDR2 LQKENI. The trim removed 3 bases at V and 4 bases at J, leaving 4 bases unmatched. CDR3 in amino acids: CASSPGTSRETQYF. Here the CDR3 DNA reads TGTGCCAGCTCACCTGGGACTAGTAGAGAGACCCAGTACTTC.

The chain couples TRBV4-1 to TRBJ1-5; D not resolved. Trimming pared 0 bases from V and 0 bases from J, leaving 6 bases between. The CDR3 extends over 15 amino acids. From germline, CDR1 is MGHRA and CDR2 YSYEKL. The CDR3 DNA reads TGCGCCAGCAGCCAAGACCCTTATAGCAATCAGCCCCAGCATTTT. It is translated as CASSQDPYSNQPQHF.

This chain links TRBV5-5 with TRBJ1-6; 7 bases map to TRBD1. V lost 2 bases to trimming and J lost 9 bases; unmatched junction nucleotides: 8. The CDR3 consists of 15 residues. Looked up from germline, CDR1 is SGHKS and CDR2 is YYEKEE (reference sequence). The CDR3 sequence is CASSLGQVRRSPLHF. CDR3 coding DNA: TGTGCCAGCAGCTTAGGACAGGTCCGGCGTTCACCCCTCCACTTT.

The rearrangement joins TRBV11-1 to TRBJ2-7; the D gene is possibly TRBD1 (5 bases). Germline V gene data show CDR1 as SGHAT and CDR2 as FQDESV (reference sequence). The CDR3 runs 12 residues. Trimming took off 8 bases at V and 3 bases at J, with 11 bases between the two ends. The CDR3 sequence: CASGEGVYEQYF. DNA of the CDR3: TGTGCCAGCGGGGAAGGGGTCTACGAGCAGTACTTC.

This clone occurred a few times. This rearrangement joins TRBV6-1 to TRBJ1-4; D is ambiguous. V dropped 0 bases and J dropped 7 bases, with 12 bases sitting between them. CDR1 and CDR2 (germline): MNHNS, SASEGT. The CDR3 has 15 residues. The CDR3 sequence: CASSEATTRSEKLFF. As DNA, the CDR3 is TGTGCCAGCAGTGAAGCAACAACGAGGAGTGAAAAACTGTTTTTT.

This clone was seen a handful of times. This sequence joins TRBV4-2 and TRBJ2-1, with 12 nucleotides matching TRBD1. The CDR3 has 15 amino acids. With V trimmed by 4 bases and J by 5 bases, 3 bases remained unmatched. Germline V gene lookup returns CDR1 LGHNA and CDR2 YNFKEQ. Here the CDR3 DNA reads TGTGCCAGCAGCCCGGGACAGGGGGCTGACAATGAGCAGTTCTTC. This encodes CASSPGQGADNEQFF.

The chain links TRBV2 to TRBJ1-6; TRBD1 is a possible D gene (5 bases). V dropped 8 bases and J dropped 8 bases, with 16 bases sitting between them. Germline V gene lookup returns CDR1 SNHLY and CDR2 FYNNEI. The CDR3 is 14 residues long. CDR3 sequence (DNA): TGTGCCAGCCTTGACAGTGGATTCTATTCACCCCTCCACTTT. Its protein is CASLDSGFYSPLHF.

The chain has TRBV6-5 and TRBJ2-5, with D possibly being TRBD1 (5 bases). Germline-derived CDR1 and CDR2 are MNHEY and SVGAGI. Trimming left V 5 bases short and J 4 bases short, with 14 bases between. The CDR3 runs 14 residues. DNA for the CDR3: TGTGCCAGCAGTCACTTGCAGGGCGGAGAGACCCAGTACTTC. It translates to CASSHLQGGETQYF.

J is TRBJ1-2 and V is TRBV5-4; 9 positions agree with TRBD1. Trimming took 0 bases from V and 8 from J; bases not matched to a gene: 14. The CDR3 consists of 17 residues. Germline CDR1 reads SGHNT; CDR2 reads YYREEE (reference sequence). CDR3 nucleotide sequence: TGTGCCAGCAGCTTGGGGGTGCTGGACAGGGGAGTAAAAGGCTACACCTTC. Its translation: CASSLGVLDRGVKGYTF.

This clone was seen only a few times. This rearrangement joins TRBV6-1 to TRBJ1-1, with unresolved D. Trimming shortened V by 4 bases and J by 8 bases, and 14 bases separated the two germline ends. CDR3 length: 13 residues. Looked up from germline, CDR1 is MNHNS and CDR2 is SASEGT. The DNA for the CDR3 is TGTGCCAGCAGTGGTACAGACCACAGAGAAGCTTTCTTT. Protein product: CASSGTDHREAFF.

V gene TRBV7-7 combines with J gene TRBJ1-2; D is possibly TRBD1 (5 bases). In germline, CDR1 is SSHAT, CDR2 FNYEAQ (reference sequence). This CDR3 spans 16 amino acids. V was clipped by 2 bases and J by 4 bases, with 17 bases between them. The CDR3 sequence: CASSLRGDAPLYGYTF. The CDR3 nucleotides read TGTGCCAGCAGCTTACGGGGGGATGCGCCCCTCTATGGCTACACCTTC.

V gene TRBV9 combines with J gene TRBJ2-3; 8 nucleotides line up with TRBD2. CDR1 is SGDLS, CDR2 YYNGEE, per germline. This CDR3 region has 15 residues. V shed 5 bases, J shed 5 bases, and the junction held 10 bases outside the gene matches. The CDR3 protein is CASSDFDGGGDTQYF. The CDR3 DNA sequence: TGTGCCAGCAGTGATTTCGACGGGGGGGGAGATACGCAGTATTTT.

V usage is TRBV7-9 and J usage is TRBJ1-3; D is uncertain. CDR1 SEHNR and CDR2 FQNEAQ come from the germline V gene (reference sequence). The CDR3 runs to 16 residues. The V and J ends lost 1 base and 0 bases respectively, with 10 bases between them. CDR3 sequence (DNA): TGTGCCAGCAGCTTAGTGTCGGGGAGCTCTGGAAACACCATATATTTT. It yields the protein CASSLVSGSSGNTIYF. The variable domain in full, completed from reference TRBV7-9 and TRBJ1-3, reads DTGVSQNPRHKITKRGQNVTFRCDPISEHNRLYWYRQTLGQGPEFLTYFQNEAQLEKSRLLSDRFSAERPKGSFSTLEIQRTEQGDSAMYLCASSLVSGSSGNTIYFGEGSWLTVV.

The rearrangement links TRBV10-3 to TRBJ2-3; TRBD1 matches at 7 bases. Per the germline V gene, CDR1 is ENHRY and CDR2 is SYGVKD. V trimming: 6 bases; J trimming: 0 bases; junction bases outside the gene matches: 6. The CDR3 runs to 15 residues. The CDR3 region is CAIRISTGSTDTQYF. The CDR3, as DNA: TGTGCCATCAGGATATCGACAGGGAGCACAGATACGCAGTATTTT.

This clone was detected a few times. The V and J genes are TRBV5-6 and TRBJ1-4, with 9 nucleotides matching TRBD1. With V trimmed by 5 bases and J by 8 bases, 7 bases remained unmatched. The CDR3 totals 14 residues. Germline V gene lookup returns CDR1 SGHDT and CDR2 YYEEEE. CDR3 in DNA: TGTGCCAGCAGTCTACAGGGGGCAAGGGAAAAACTGTTTTTT. Protein sequence: CASSLQGAREKLFF.

J is TRBJ1-2 and V is TRBV6-6; 7 bases align to TRBD1. The CDR3 has 14 amino acids. Germline V CDR1 and CDR2: MNHNY, SVGAGI (reference sequence). Losses at the gene ends were 10 bases for V and 4 bases for J; bases not matched to a gene: 12. CDR3 bases: TGTGCCACCTTAAGGACAGGTTACGGCTATGGCTACACCTTC. Protein product: CATLRTGYGYGYTF.

The chain has TRBV4-1 and TRBJ2-5; the match to TRBD2 covers 11 bases. Germline CDR1 reads MGHRA; CDR2 reads YSYEKL. The CDR3 spans 16 residues. V shed 4 bases, J shed 4 bases, and the junction held 8 bases outside the gene matches. CDR3 coding DNA: TGCGCCAGCAGCCTGGGTAGCGGGGGGGCGGGAGAGACCCAGTACTTC. Its translation is CASSLGSGGAGETQYF.

V gene TRBV11-2 combines with J gene TRBJ1-4; D ambiguous. Per the germline V gene, CDR1 is SGHAT and CDR2 is FQNNGV. This CDR3 is built from 12 residues. Trimming pared 4 bases from V and 7 bases from J, leaving 7 bases between. The CDR3 reads CASSSTGEKLFF. The CDR3 bases are TGTGCCAGCAGCTCGACGGGTGAAAAACTGTTTTTT.